The TCR beta chain described here comes from a study of blood T cell repertoires in COVID-19. Study-wide background: Material from acute and convalescent COVID-19 was sourced from the United States, Italy and Spain.

The CDR3 loop spans 13 amino acids. From germline, CDR1 is DFQATT and CDR2 SNEGSKA (reference sequence). With 3 bases removed from V and 4 bases from J, the gap between germline ends came to 9 bases. Libraries were prepared by immunoSEQ multiplex PCR; TCRdb keeps only in-frame clonotypes and omits some of them. Among approximately 300,000 clones listed, more than 70% were seen once. V is TRBV20-1 and J is TRBJ2-2, with D uncertain. This TCR was recovered from a woman aged 45-65 years with acute or convalescent COVID-19. The sample comprised peripheral blood. The CDR3 DNA reads TGCAGTGCTAGTGTTGGCCGCACCGGGGAGCTGTTTTTT. It is translated as CSASVGRTGELFF.